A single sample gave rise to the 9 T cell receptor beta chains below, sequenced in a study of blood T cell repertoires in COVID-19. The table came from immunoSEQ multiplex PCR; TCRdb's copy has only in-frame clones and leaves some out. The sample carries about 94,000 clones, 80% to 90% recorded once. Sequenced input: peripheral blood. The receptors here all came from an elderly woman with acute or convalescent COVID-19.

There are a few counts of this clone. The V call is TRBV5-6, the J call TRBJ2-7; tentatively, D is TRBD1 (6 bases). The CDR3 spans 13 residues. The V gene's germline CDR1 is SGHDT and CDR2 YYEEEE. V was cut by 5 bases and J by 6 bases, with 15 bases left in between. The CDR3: CASSPNLRGEQYF. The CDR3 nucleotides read TGTGCCAGCAGTCCTAACCTCAGGGGCGAGCAGTACTTC.

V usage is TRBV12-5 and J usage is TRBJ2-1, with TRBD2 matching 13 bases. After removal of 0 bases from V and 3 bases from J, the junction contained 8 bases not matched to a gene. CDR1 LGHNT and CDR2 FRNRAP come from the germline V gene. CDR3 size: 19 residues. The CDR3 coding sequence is TGTGCTAGTGGTTTGGTCACTAGCGGGAGGGCGCGGGGCTACAATGAGCAGTTCTTC. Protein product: CASGLVTSGRARGYNEQFF.

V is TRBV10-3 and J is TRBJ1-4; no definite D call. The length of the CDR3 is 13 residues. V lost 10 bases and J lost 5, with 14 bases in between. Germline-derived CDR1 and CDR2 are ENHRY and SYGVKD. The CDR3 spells CATTDNDNEKLFF. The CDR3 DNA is TGTGCCACAACCGACAACGACAATGAAAAACTGTTTTTT.

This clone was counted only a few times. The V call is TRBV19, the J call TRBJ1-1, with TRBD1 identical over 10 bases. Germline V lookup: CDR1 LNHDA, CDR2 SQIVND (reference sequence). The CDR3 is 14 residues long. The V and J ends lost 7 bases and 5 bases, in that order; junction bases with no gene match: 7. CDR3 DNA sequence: TGTGCCAGTAACACGGAGGGACAGGGGACTGAAGCTTTCTTT. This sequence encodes CASNTEGQGTEAFF.

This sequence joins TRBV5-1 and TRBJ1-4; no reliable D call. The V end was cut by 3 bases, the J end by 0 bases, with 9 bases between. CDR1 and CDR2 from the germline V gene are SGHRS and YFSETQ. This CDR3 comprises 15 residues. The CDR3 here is CASSSSGTTNEKLFF. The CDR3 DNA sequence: TGCGCCAGCAGCTCCTCGGGGACAACTAATGAAAAACTGTTTTTT.

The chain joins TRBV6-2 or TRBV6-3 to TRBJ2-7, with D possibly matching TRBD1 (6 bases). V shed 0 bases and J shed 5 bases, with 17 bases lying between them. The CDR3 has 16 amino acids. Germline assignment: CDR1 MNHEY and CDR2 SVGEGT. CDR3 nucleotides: TGTGCCAGCAGTTACTCGAGGCAGGCAGGGGAAGACGAGCAGTACTTC. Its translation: CASSYSRQAGEDEQYF.

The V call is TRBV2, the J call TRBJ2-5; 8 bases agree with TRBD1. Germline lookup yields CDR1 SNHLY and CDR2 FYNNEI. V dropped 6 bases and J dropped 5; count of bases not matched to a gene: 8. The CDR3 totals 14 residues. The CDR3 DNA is TGTGCCAGCAGACTAGCAGGGGGCCGTGAGACCCAGTACTTC. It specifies CASRLAGGRETQYF.

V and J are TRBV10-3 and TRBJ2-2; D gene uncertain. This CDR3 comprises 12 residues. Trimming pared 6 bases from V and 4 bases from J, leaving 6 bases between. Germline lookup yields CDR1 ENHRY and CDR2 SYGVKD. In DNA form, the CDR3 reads TGTGCCATCAGACTGTCCACCGGGGAGCTGTTTTTT. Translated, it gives CAIRLSTGELFF.

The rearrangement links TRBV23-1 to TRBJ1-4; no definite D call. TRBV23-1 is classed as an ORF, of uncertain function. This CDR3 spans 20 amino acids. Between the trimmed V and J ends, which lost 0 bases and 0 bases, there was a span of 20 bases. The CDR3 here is CASSQSEIRCGPATNEKLFF. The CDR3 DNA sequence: TGCGCCAGCAGTCAATCTGAAATACGGTGTGGGCCTGCAACTAATGAAAAACTGTTTTTT.